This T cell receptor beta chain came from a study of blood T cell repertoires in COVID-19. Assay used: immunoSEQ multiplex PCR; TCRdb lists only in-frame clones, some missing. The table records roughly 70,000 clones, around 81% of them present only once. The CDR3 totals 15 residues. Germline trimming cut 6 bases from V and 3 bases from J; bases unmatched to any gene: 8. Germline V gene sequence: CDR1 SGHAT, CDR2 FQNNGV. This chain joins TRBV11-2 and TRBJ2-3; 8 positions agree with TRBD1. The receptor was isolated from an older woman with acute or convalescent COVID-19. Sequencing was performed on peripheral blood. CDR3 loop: CASRKGQGRTDTQYF. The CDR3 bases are TGTGCCAGCAGAAAAGGACAGGGTCGGACAGATACGCAGTATTTT.